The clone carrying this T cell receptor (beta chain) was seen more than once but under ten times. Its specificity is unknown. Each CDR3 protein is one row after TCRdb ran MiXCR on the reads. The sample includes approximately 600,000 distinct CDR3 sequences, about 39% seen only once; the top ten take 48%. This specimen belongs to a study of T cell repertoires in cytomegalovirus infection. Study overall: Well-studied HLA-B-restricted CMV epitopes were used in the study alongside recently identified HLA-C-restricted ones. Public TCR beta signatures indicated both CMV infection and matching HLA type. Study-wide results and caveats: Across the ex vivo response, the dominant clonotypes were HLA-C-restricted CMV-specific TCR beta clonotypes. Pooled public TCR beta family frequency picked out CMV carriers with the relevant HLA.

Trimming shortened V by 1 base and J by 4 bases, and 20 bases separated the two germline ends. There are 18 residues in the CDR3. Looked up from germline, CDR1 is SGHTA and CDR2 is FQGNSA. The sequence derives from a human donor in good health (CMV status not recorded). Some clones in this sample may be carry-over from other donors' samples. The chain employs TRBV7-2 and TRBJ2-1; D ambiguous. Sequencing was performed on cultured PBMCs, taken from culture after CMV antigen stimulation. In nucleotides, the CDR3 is TGTGCCAGCAGCTTAGAAGCATCGAGCCCCGGTCTTTACAATGAGCAGTTCTTC. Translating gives CASSLEASSPGLYNEQFF.